Listed below are T cell receptor beta chains from one sample, sequenced in a study of OX40 agonist ivuxolimab in advanced cancers. The data were produced by immunoSEQ multiplex PCR, yet TCRdb's version contains in-frame clones alone and is incomplete. This table has 30,000 to 45,000 clones, about three quarters appearing once. This specimen consisted of CD4+ or CD8+ T cells sorted from blood, obtained in a trial of the OX40 agonist ivuxolimab. The source of these receptors is an adult with an advanced solid tumor such as melanoma, head and neck, liver or kidney cancer. Each CDR3 is given with its conserved first and last residue. Each record gives: D gene, V gene, clone size, J gene, CDR3 length, CDR3 DNA, CDR3 protein. A D gene is named only where the DNA matches it firmly. Not all rows give a size; the values are once, few, many and, for expanded clones, a class.

>.|TRBV2|.|TRBJ2-3|13
TGTGCCAGCACCAGAACGACGGTAGATACGCAGTATTTT
CASTRTTVDTQYF
>.|TRBV5-1|.|TRBJ1-4|15
TGCGCCAGCAGCTTGAGCGGGGCAACTAATGAAAAACTGTTTTTT
CASSLSGATNEKLFF
>.|TRBV6-9|.|TRBJ2-7|12
TGTGCCAGCAGTTGGGAGCGCTACGAGCAGTACTTC
CASSWERYEQYF
>TRBD1|TRBV30|.|TRBJ2-1|12
TGTGCCTGGAGTCCCGAAGGGGGCGGGCAGTTCTTC
CAWSPEGGGQFF
>TRBD1|TRBV2|.|TRBJ2-5|15
TGTGCCAGCAAGGCGACAGGGGGGAAGGGAGAGACCCAGTACTTC
CASKATGGKGETQYF
>.|TRBV5-5|.|TRBJ1-2|14
TGTGCCAGCAGAGATTACCGCCGTAGCTATGGCTACACCTTC
CASRDYRRSYGYTF
>TRBD2|TRBV6-1|few|TRBJ2-7|15
TGTGCCAGTCAAGAGCCGGGACTAGCGAAGCCCGAGCAGTACTTC
CASQEPGLAKPEQYF
>.|TRBV7-9|.|TRBJ2-2|14
TGTGCCAGCGTCGGGCAATCGAACACCGGGGAGCTGTTTTTT
CASVGQSNTGELFF
>.|TRBV19|.|TRBJ2-5|14
TGTGCCAGTAGGAGGGGGGGCAGCGGGGAGACCCAGTACTTC
CASRRGGSGETQYF
>TRBD2|TRBV28|.|TRBJ2-5|17
TGTGCCAGCAGCCTCGTGGTAGCGGGGGGTTGGGTGGAGACCCAGTACTTC
CASSLVVAGGWVETQYF
>TRBD1|TRBV28|.|TRBJ2-7|17
TGTGCCAGCAAGGGACGACAGGGTAAAGGGGAATCCTACGAGCAGTACTTC
CASKGRQGKGESYEQYF
>.|TRBV5-4|.|TRBJ2-2|15
TGTGCCAGCAGCTCAACTAGAACTTATACCGGGGAGCTGTTTTTT
CASSSTRTYTGELFF
>.|TRBV5-1|.|TRBJ2-7|15
TGCGCCAGCAGGAATCCGGGACAAAGCTCCTACGAGCAGTACTTC
CASRNPGQSSYEQYF
>.|TRBV10-1|few|TRBJ2-2|12
TGCGCCAGCAGTGACCTCACCGGGGAGCTGTTTTTT
CASSDLTGELFF
>TRBD2|TRBV6-1|.|TRBJ2-1|13
TGTGCCAGCAGCCGAACCAAGGGAGGGGAGCAGTTCTTC
CASSRTKGGEQFF
>.|TRBV5-1|.|TRBJ1-6|15
TGCGCCAGCAGCCCGGGAGGATTCTATAATTCACCCCTCCACTTT
CASSPGGFYNSPLHF
>TRBD1|TRBV10-3|.|TRBJ1-1|14
TGTGCCATCAGTGTCCAGGGGGCGAAAACTGAAGCTTTCTTT
CAISVQGAKTEAFF
>.|TRBV23-1|.|TRBJ2-2|17
TGCGCCAGCAGTCAATTCGGACCGGGACCAAACACCGGGGAGCTGTTTTTT
CASSQFGPGPNTGELFF
>TRBD2|TRBV7-8|.|TRBJ2-7|16
TGTGCCAGCTCCACTTACGCCGGGACTAGCAGGGGCGAGCAGTACTTC
CASSTYAGTSRGEQYF
>TRBD2|TRBV7-9|.|TRBJ2-7|15
TGTGCCAGCAGCTCGAAGCGGGAGGTCGACTACGAGCAGTACTTC
CASSSKREVDYEQYF
>.|TRBV28|.|TRBJ2-7|15
TGTGCCAGCAGTACTACACAGGGAGTTCAGTACGAGCAGTACTTC
CASSTTQGVQYEQYF
>.|TRBV20-1|few|TRBJ2-1|11
TGCAGTGCTAGTGCGAGAAATGAGCAGTTCTTC
CSASARNEQFF
>.|TRBV7-9|.|TRBJ1-5|13
TGTGCCAGCAGAGCAGGCACGAATCAGCCCCAGCATTTT
CASRAGTNQPQHF
>.|TRBV18|.|TRBJ1-3|15
TGTGCCAGCTCATCCAACGCGGGGTCTGGAAACACCATATATTTT
CASSSNAGSGNTIYF
>.|TRBV18|.|TRBJ2-7|16
TGTGCCAGCTCACCCCCAACAGGGAGGGGCTCCTACGAGCAGTACTTC
CASSPPTGRGSYEQYF
>TRBD1|TRBV27|once|TRBJ1-6|15
TGTGCCAGCAGGCGACAGGGGGCGCTTAATTCACCCCTCCACTTT
CASRRQGALNSPLHF
>.|TRBV15|.|TRBJ1-4|15
TGTGCCACCAGCGGAACAGGAATCTCTAATGAAAAACTGTTTTTT
CATSGTGISNEKLFF
>.|TRBV28|.|TRBJ2-1|11
TGTGCCAGCAGTTTATTTGGGGCCCAGTTCTTC
CASSLFGAQFF
>.|TRBV20-1|.|TRBJ2-2|11
TGCAGTGCCGTGGGGACCGGGGAGCTGTTTTTT
CSAVGTGELFF
>.|TRBV4-2|.|TRBJ2-1|15
TGTGCCAGCAGCCAAGATCTTCCAGGAAACAATGAGCAGTTCTTC
CASSQDLPGNNEQFF
>.|TRBV7-2|.|TRBJ2-5|13
TGTGCCAGCAGCCAAGACACACGGAGGGCCCAGTACTTC
CASSQDTRRAQYF
>.|TRBV5-1|.|TRBJ2-2|15
TGCGCCAGCAGCCCCCGGACCGGGAACACCGGGGAGCTGTTTTTT
CASSPRTGNTGELFF
>TRBD1|TRBV5-5|.|TRBJ1-3|15
TGTGCCAGCAGCAGTAGGACAGGGGTAGGAAACACCATATATTTT
CASSSRTGVGNTIYF
>.|TRBV11-3|.|TRBJ2-3|14
TGTGCCAGCAGCCTAAACAGGATTGTAGATACGCAGTATTTT
CASSLNRIVDTQYF
>.|TRBV6-4|few|TRBJ1-5|12
TGTGCCAGCGGTAAAGGCGACCAGCCCCAGCATTTT
CASGKGDQPQHF
>.|TRBV5-1|few|TRBJ2-7|11
TGCGCCAGCAGCTTGGGGGACGAGCAGTACTTC
CASSLGDEQYF
>.|TRBV2|few|TRBJ1-1|12
TGTGCCAGCGGGGGGGTAGGAACTGAAGCTTTCTTT
CASGGVGTEAFF
>.|TRBV29-1|.|TRBJ2-7|11
TGCAGCGTCGTGAGAGGGGGGGAGCAGTACTTC
CSVVRGGEQYF
>TRBD2|TRBV7-9|.|TRBJ2-1|16
TGTGCCAGCAGCCCAGGACTAGCGGGACGAGAGGGGAAGCAGTTCTTC
CASSPGLAGREGKQFF
>.|TRBV7-9|.|TRBJ2-5|15
TGTGCCAGCAGCTCTGAACAGGGACTTGCGGAGACCCAGTACTTC
CASSSEQGLAETQYF
>TRBD1|TRBV28|.|TRBJ1-5|15
TGTGCCAGCAGTTTACAGGGGGCTGGTAATCAGCCCCAGCATTTT
CASSLQGAGNQPQHF